These 24 T cell receptor beta chains originate from one sample sequenced in a study of beta chain features in type 1 diabetes (dated by TCRdb to the late 2010s). The library was prepared using the immunoSEQ multiplex PCR assay. The entire isolated RNA was reverse transcribed using the High Capacity cDNA Reverse Transcription Kit, and thus expressed TCRB transcripts were sequenced. TCRdb holds this immuneACCESS table with in-frame rearrangements only. Some clones are missing; in checked studies, unresolved V genes explain under half, and the rest has no known cause. A total of 300,000 to 450,000 clones appear in this sample, 10% to 15% of them only once. In total, the top ten clones hold about 0.018% of the sample. The material sequenced was naive CD4+ T cells from blood. The sample's cell subset or site label is to be understood as: true naive CD4+ T cells. These receptors originate from a man aged 18 to 30 in good health.

V and J are TRBV7-9 and TRBJ2-3; TRBD2 matches at 8 bases. The germline gives CDR1 SEHNR, CDR2 FQNEAQ (reference sequence). The CDR3 runs to 14 residues. V shed 6 bases, J shed 9 bases, and the junction held 11 bases outside the gene matches. In DNA form, the CDR3 reads TGTGCCAGCAGTCTCGGGGGGGGGTCCGGGACGCAGTATTTT. Amino acids: CASSLGGGSGTQYF.

The rearrangement joins TRBV2 to TRBJ1-2, with D perhaps matching TRBD1 (6 bases). Germline CDR1 and CDR2: SNHLY and FYNNEI. The CDR3 has 14 residues. V lost 0 bases to trimming and J lost 4 bases, with 9 bases between them. This chain's CDR3 is CASSEATGAYGYTF. The CDR3 bases are TGTGCCAGCAGTGAAGCGACAGGAGCCTATGGCTACACCTTC.

The rearrangement links TRBV15 to TRBJ2-7; D remains unclear. Germline V gene lookup returns CDR1 LNHNV and CDR2 YYDKDF (reference sequence). CDR3 length equals 15 residues. Between the trimmed V and J ends, which lost 4 bases and 4 bases, there was a span of 17 bases. The CDR3 nucleotides read TGTGCCACCAGCATAGAAGGTTCAGGTCGTTACGAGCAGTACTTC. Translating gives CATSIEGSGRYEQYF.

The rearrangement joins TRBV6-5 to TRBJ1-2, with D possibly TRBD1 on 6 matching bases. The CDR3 is made up of 13 amino acids. Germline V CDR1 and CDR2: MNHEY, SVGAGI. V was clipped by 6 bases and J by 6 bases, with 14 bases between them. CDR3 DNA: TGTGCCAGCAGGTTCAGGGGTAGTAATGGCTACACCTTC. Encoded protein: CASRFRGSNGYTF.

A few counts support this clone. The chain links TRBV6-1 to TRBJ2-1, with 12 bases lining up with TRBD1. V shed 4 bases, J shed 6 bases, and the junction held 7 bases outside the gene matches. The CDR3 sequence is 16 residues long. The germline CDR1 and CDR2 sequences are MNHNS and SASEGT. CDR3 in DNA: TGTGCCAGCAGTGTAACCGGGACAGGGGGCCTCAATGAGCAGTTCTTC. This translates into CASSVTGTGGLNEQFF.

This chain links TRBV30 with TRBJ2-7, with TRBD1 identical over 9 bases. CDR1 GTSNPN and CDR2 SVGIG come from the germline V gene (reference sequence). This CDR3 region has 14 residues. V shed 4 bases, J shed 7 bases, and the junction held 11 bases outside the gene matches. As DNA, the CDR3 is TGTGCCTGGAAGCACAGGGGGCAGGCTTTTGAGCAGTACTTC. It encodes CAWKHRGQAFEQYF. The full variable domain, rest sourced from reference TRBV30 and TRBJ2-7, is SQTIHQWPATLVQPVGSPLSLECTVEGTSNPNLYWYRQAAGRGLQLLFYSVGIGQISSEVPQNLSASRPQDRQFILSSKKLLLSDSGFYLCAWKHRGQAFEQYFGPGTRLTVT.

The chain carries TRBV7-2 and TRBJ1-5; possibly TRBD1 for D (5 bases). Germline V gene lookup returns CDR1 SGHTA and CDR2 FQGNSA. The CDR3 totals 15 residues. Trimming removed 1 base at V and 4 bases at J, with 11 bases between. The DNA for the CDR3 is TGTGCCAGCAGCTTAGGAAGGGGAATGAATCAGCCCCAGCATTTT. Translation gives CASSLGRGMNQPQHF.

The chain employs TRBV2 and TRBJ2-3; the D gene is possibly TRBD1 (6 bases). The CDR3 is 12 amino acids. Germline V CDR1 and CDR2: SNHLY, FYNNEI. Trimming removed 3 bases from V and 5 bases from J, with 6 bases in between. This CDR3 reads CASSDRGDTQYF. CDR3 bases: TGTGCCAGCAGTGACAGGGGAGATACGCAGTATTTT.

In this sample, this clone turned up a few times. J is TRBJ1-1 and V is TRBV19; D is unclear. CDR1 and CDR2 (germline): LNHDA, SQIVND (reference sequence). This CDR3 spans 13 amino acids. V gave up 3 bases and J gave up 2 bases, with 7 bases separating them. The CDR3 region is CASSILFNTEAFF. In DNA, the CDR3 is TGTGCCAGTAGTATTCTCTTCAACACTGAAGCTTTCTTT.

This clone was seen more than once but under ten times. An end of the junction differs from the germline gene, which may be a read error. This sequence joins TRBV7-9 and TRBJ2-4, with 7 bases that match TRBD1. The CDR3 spans 17 residues. From germline, CDR1 is SEHNR and CDR2 FQNEAQ (reference sequence). The CDR3: CASSLDPPGTARNIQYF. The CDR3 DNA sequence: TGTGCCAGCAGCTTAGATCCCCCCGGGACAGCCAGAAACATTCAGTACTTC.

This clone was found a few times. The chain has TRBV7-2 and TRBJ2-3, with 7 bases aligning to TRBD2. Trimming at V came to 7 bases and at J to 5 bases, leaving 9 bases not matched to a gene. This CDR3 spans 14 amino acids. Germline CDR1 and CDR2: SGHTA and FQGNSA. CDR3 in DNA: TGTGCCAGCAAGGGTGGGAGGGGAGGAGATACGCAGTATTTT. Translation: CASKGGRGGDTQYF.

This sequence joins TRBV7-9 and TRBJ2-7, with TRBD2 matching 10 bases. Trimming cost V 7 bases and J 2 bases; bases outside gene matches: 5. Looked up from germline, CDR1 is SEHNR and CDR2 is FQNEAQ (reference sequence). The CDR3 has 14 amino acids. Here the CDR3 reads CASTRAGGPYEQYF. In nucleotides, the CDR3 is TGTGCCAGCACCCGAGCGGGAGGGCCCTACGAGCAGTACTTC. Together with reference TRBV7-9 and TRBJ2-7, the CDR3 gives the full variable domain: DTGVSQNPRHKITKRGQNVTFRCDPISEHNRLYWYRQTLGQGPEFLTYFQNEAQLEKSRLLSDRFSAERPKGSFSTLEIQRTEQGDSAMYLCASTRAGGPYEQYFGPGTRLTVT.

The chain is built from TRBV2 and TRBJ1-2, with D perhaps matching TRBD1 (6 bases). Looked up from germline, CDR1 is SNHLY and CDR2 is FYNNEI. Trimming left V 11 bases short and J 1 base short, with 14 bases between. This CDR3 has 13 amino acids. CDR3 in amino acids: CAGQAGVNYGYTF. Here the CDR3 DNA reads TGTGCCGGCCAGGCAGGGGTTAACTATGGCTACACCTTC.

The chain joins TRBV9 to TRBJ2-3; maybe TRBD1 (6 bases). The CDR3 covers 14 residues. Between the trimmed V and J ends, which lost 4 bases and 9 bases, there was a span of 18 bases. Germline assignment: CDR1 SGDLS and CDR2 YYNGEE. This CDR3 is CASSQDAVRGTQYF. In DNA form, the CDR3 reads TGTGCCAGCAGCCAAGACGCTGTGAGGGGGACGCAGTATTTT.

The V and J genes are TRBV28 and TRBJ2-1; D gene uncertain. V gave up 7 bases and J gave up 15 bases, with 19 bases separating them. This CDR3 comprises 12 residues. Per germline, CDR1 MDHEN and CDR2 SYDVKM. The CDR3 region has the DNA TGTGCCAGCACTAACCCAAGGCGGTTGTCGTTCTTC. Its translation: CASTNPRRLSFF.

This chain uses TRBV7-2 with TRBJ2-1, with D possibly matching TRBD2 (5 bases). CDR3 length: 16 amino acids. CDR1 and CDR2 from the germline V gene are SGHTA and FQGNSA. V was cut by 7 bases and J by 0 bases, with 16 bases left in between. The CDR3 spells CASTQSDGLSYNEQFF. The CDR3 DNA follows: TGTGCCAGCACTCAATCGGACGGACTCTCCTACAATGAGCAGTTCTTC. Using reference TRBV7-2 and TRBJ2-1 for the parts outside the CDR3, the full variable domain is GAGVSQSPSNKVTEKGKDVELRCDPISGHTALYWYRQSLGQGLEFLIYFQGNSAPDKSGLPSDRFSAERTGGSVSTLTIQRTQQEDSAVYLCASTQSDGLSYNEQFFGPGTRLTVL.

This clone has more than one count but fewer than ten. The chain joins TRBV7-2 to TRBJ2-7, with a possible D match to TRBD2 (5 bases). CDR1 and CDR2 from the germline V gene are SGHTA and FQGNSA. This CDR3 region has 13 residues. V was clipped by 3 bases and J by 4 bases, with 10 bases between them. The CDR3 DNA follows: TGTGCCAGCAGCTTCCTTGGCGGGTACGAGCAGTACTTC. Its translation is CASSFLGGYEQYF.

The V call is TRBV28, the J call TRBJ1-2, with D possibly being TRBD1 (5 bases). V was clipped by 2 bases and J by 0 bases, with 19 bases between them. The CDR3 is 18 amino acids. Germline assignment: CDR1 MDHEN and CDR2 SYDVKM. CDR3 amino acids: CASSLPGTPRPPNYGYTF. CDR3 in DNA: TGTGCCAGCAGTTTACCTGGGACTCCGAGGCCACCTAACTATGGCTACACCTTC.

The chain combines TRBV28 with TRBJ2-5, with 10 bases matching TRBD1. The CDR3 has 15 amino acids. From germline, CDR1 is MDHEN and CDR2 SYDVKM. V lost 6 bases to trimming and J lost 5 bases; unmatched junction nucleotides: 9. CDR3 amino acids: CASRRDRGREETQYF. The DNA of the CDR3 is TGTGCCAGCAGACGAGACAGGGGGCGGGAGGAGACCCAGTACTTC.

The genes are TRBV28 and TRBJ2-2; TRBD2 matches at 8 bases. V gave up 6 bases and J gave up 5 bases; unmatched junction bases: 5. This CDR3 has 14 residues. The germline V gene has CDR1 MDHEN and CDR2 SYDVKM. The CDR3 DNA sequence: TGTGCCAGCAGAGCGGGAGATAAAACCGGGGAGCTGTTTTTT. It is translated as CASRAGDKTGELFF.

This clone was counted between two and nine times. The chain combines TRBV28 with TRBJ1-1; D remains ambiguous. CDR1 is MDHEN, CDR2 SYDVKM, per germline. The CDR3 runs 11 residues. Trimming stripped 10 bases from V and 4 bases from J, with 10 bases between. The CDR3 spells CAIMGPTEAFF. The DNA for the CDR3 is TGTGCCATCATGGGCCCCACTGAAGCTTTCTTT.

The chain links TRBV5-4 to TRBJ1-2; 7 nucleotides line up with TRBD1. Germline V CDR1 and CDR2: SGHNT, YYREEE (reference sequence). CDR3 length: 15 amino acids. Germline trimming cut 4 bases from V and 4 bases from J; bases unmatched to any gene: 10. The CDR3 protein is CASSASPDRAYGYTF. In nucleotides, the CDR3 is TGTGCCAGCAGCGCTTCACCCGACAGGGCCTATGGCTACACCTTC.

This chain links TRBV5-6 with TRBJ2-7, with 7 bases identical to TRBD1. The CDR3 consists of 13 residues. V gave up 0 bases and J gave up 7 bases; unmatched junction bases: 4. Germline assignment: CDR1 SGHDT and CDR2 YYEEEE. As DNA, the CDR3 is TGTGCCAGCAGCTTGGGACAGGGTGGAGAGCAGTACTTC. This codes for CASSLGQGGEQYF.

The sample holds a few counts of this clone. The genes are TRBV6-6 and TRBJ2-3; 8 nucleotides align to TRBD2. V was pared by 7 bases and J by 4 bases, with 4 bases of the junction left unmatched. This CDR3 contains 13 residues. The germline V gene has CDR1 MNHNY and CDR2 SVGAGI (reference sequence). The CDR3 region has the DNA TGTGCCAGCATCTACGGGAGGGCAGATACGCAGTATTTT. Translation gives CASIYGRADTQYF.